Listed below are T cell receptor beta chains from one sample, sequenced in a study of T cell responses to AZD1222 COVID-19 vaccine. Method: immunoSEQ multiplex PCR; TCRdb's copy keeps in-frame clones and lacks some. The table has tens of thousands of clones, 80% to 90% seen once; the top ten hold roughly 27%. Specimen: peripheral blood, collected 28 days after the second AZD1222 dose. The receptors derive from an adult who received the AZD1222 COVID-19 vaccine. Both conserved end residues are part of each CDR3. A D gene is named only where the DNA matches it firmly. Clone size is stated in some rows and not others, as once, few, many or a class when expanded.

CDR3aa,CDR3nt,j_gene,d_gene,v_gene,abundance
CASSTSGGSDTQYF,TGTGCCAGCAGTACATCCGGTGGGTCGGATACGCAGTATTTT,TRBJ2-3,-,TRBV6-2/TRBV6-3,once
CASSPQGLGTDTQYF,TGTGCCAGCTCACCACAAGGACTCGGCACAGATACGCAGTATTTT,TRBJ2-3,-,TRBV18,once
CASSPAGTENSPLHF,TGTGCCAGCTCACCCGCTGGGACGGAGAATTCACCCCTCCACTTT,TRBJ1-6,-,TRBV18,-
CASSLVGTGTEKLFF,TGTGCCAGCAGCTTAGTCGGGACAGGGACTGAAAAACTGTTTTTT,TRBJ1-4,TRBD1,TRBV7-2,once
CASSSGRTSYNEQFF,TGTGCCAGCAGCTCCGGACGCACATCCTACAATGAGCAGTTCTTC,TRBJ2-1,-,TRBV7-9,-
CASSFSGDEKLFF,TGTGCCAGCAGTTTTTCGGGTGATGAAAAACTGTTTTTT,TRBJ1-4,-,TRBV6-2/TRBV6-3,once
CASLGRANYGYTF,TGTGCCAGCCTGGGCAGGGCGAACTATGGCTACACCTTC,TRBJ1-2,-,TRBV7-9,few
CASSLPGVAVTDTQYF,TGTGCCAGCAGTCTTCCCGGCGTAGCGGTCACAGATACGCAGTATTTT,TRBJ2-3,-,TRBV3-1/TRBV3-2,-
CATSTSEGLAGGHYEQYF,TGTGCCACCAGCACTTCTGAGGGACTAGCGGGAGGGCACTACGAGCAGTACTTC,TRBJ2-7,TRBD2,TRBV15,-
CASSFENTEAFF,TGTGCCAGCAGTTTCGAGAACACTGAAGCTTTCTTT,TRBJ1-1,-,TRBV12-3/TRBV12-4,-
CASSERRVNSPLHF,TGTGCCAGCAGTGAGAGGCGGGTTAATTCACCCCTCCACTTT,TRBJ1-6,-,TRBV6-1,-
CASSALAGVQETQYF,TGTGCCAGCAGTGCGCTAGCGGGAGTACAAGAGACCCAGTACTTC,TRBJ2-5,TRBD2,TRBV2,-
CASRRGDHEQYF,TGTGCCAGCAGACGGGGGGACCACGAGCAGTACTTC,TRBJ2-7,TRBD2,TRBV28,-
CASSSRDPRKTQYF,TGTGCCAGCAGTTCCCGGGATCCGCGGAAGACCCAGTACTTC,TRBJ2-5,-,TRBV6-1,-
CASSQGQSMEQYF,TGTGCCAGTAGTCAAGGACAGTCGATGGAGCAGTACTTC,TRBJ2-7,-,TRBV19,-
CASTRVVGGPDF,TGTGCCAGCACCCGGGTCGTGGGGGGTCCGGACTTC,TRBJ2-5,-,TRBV7-9,-
CASSVGPVQETQYF,TGTGCCAGCAGCGTAGGTCCTGTACAAGAGACCCAGTACTTC,TRBJ2-5,-,TRBV9,-
CASRSDPGGGNTIYF,TGCGCCAGCCGCTCCGATCCGGGGGGTGGAAACACCATATATTTT,TRBJ1-3,-,TRBV5-1,few
CAMRPGENEKLFF,TGTGCCATGAGACCCGGGGAAAATGAAAAACTGTTTTTT,TRBJ1-4,-,TRBV10-3,-
CASSPPIAGSDTQYF,TGTGCCAGCTCACCACCAATCGCGGGATCAGATACGCAGTATTTT,TRBJ2-3,-,TRBV18,-
CASSRPTGGYTF,TGTGCCAGCAGCCGACCGACAGGCGGATACACCTTC,TRBJ1-2,-,TRBV5-4,-
CASSYERVGANVLTF,TGTGCCAGCAGTTACGAGCGCGTTGGGGCCAACGTCCTGACTTTC,TRBJ2-6,-,TRBV6-2/TRBV6-3,-
CASSLGDRDGNQPQHF,TGTGCCAGCAGTTTAGGGGACAGGGATGGCAATCAGCCCCAGCATTTT,TRBJ1-5,TRBD1,TRBV28,-
CASSSLSPGTQYF,TGTGCCAGCAGCTCCTTGAGTCCGGGGACCCAGTACTTC,TRBJ2-5,-,TRBV5-4,-
CASSIDQMNTEAFF,TGTGCCAGTAGTATAGATCAGATGAACACTGAAGCTTTCTTT,TRBJ1-1,-,TRBV19,-
CASSTWGVGTDTQYF,TGTGCCAGCAGCACATGGGGGGTAGGCACAGATACGCAGTATTTT,TRBJ2-3,-,TRBV9,-
CASSQEGVWTPAFF,TGCGCCAGCAGCCAAGAGGGGGTATGGACACCAGCTTTCTTT,TRBJ1-1,-,TRBV4-1,-
CAWGEGSLLEQETQYF,TGTGCCTGGGGGGAGGGGAGCCTTCTTGAACAAGAGACCCAGTACTTC,TRBJ2-5,TRBD2,TRBV30,-
CASSVAPQGMYGYTF,TGTGCCAGCAGCGTAGCCCCACAGGGGATGTATGGCTACACCTTC,TRBJ1-2,TRBD1,TRBV9,-
CASSTGANNEQFF,TGTGCCAGCAGCACAGGGGCGAACAATGAGCAGTTCTTC,TRBJ2-1,TRBD1,TRBV7-9,-
CASRSRGGSYEQYF,TGTGCCAGCAGGTCTAGGGGGGGATCCTACGAGCAGTACTTC,TRBJ2-7,-,TRBV5-6,once
CAATDSGNTIYF,TGTGCCGCAACCGACTCTGGAAACACCATATATTTT,TRBJ1-3,-,TRBV10-3,-
CASSEVLNTEAFF,TGTGCCAGCAGTGAGGTCCTGAACACTGAAGCTTTCTTT,TRBJ1-1,-,TRBV6-1,-
CASIPQKGYRTSYNEQFF,TGTGCCAGCATTCCCCAAAAGGGGTACAGAACTTCCTACAATGAGCAGTTCTTC,TRBJ2-1,-,TRBV28,-
CASRGHGQELEETQYF,TGTGCCAGCAGGGGACACGGACAGGAGCTGGAAGAGACCCAGTACTTC,TRBJ2-5,TRBD1,TRBV28,-
CASKGSGRAFYEQYF,TGTGCCAGCAAGGGTAGCGGGAGGGCCTTCTACGAGCAGTACTTC,TRBJ2-7,TRBD2,TRBV27,-
CASSPYGESSYNEQFF,TGTGCCAGCAGTCCATATGGGGAGTCTTCCTACAATGAGCAGTTCTTC,TRBJ2-1,-,TRBV28,once
CASSPPTRPNSPLHF,TGTGCCAGTAGTCCGCCGACACGGCCAAATTCACCCCTCCACTTT,TRBJ1-6,-,TRBV19,-
CASSLSGTYGNEQYF,TGTGCCAGCAGTTTATCGGGGACGTACGGTAACGAGCAGTACTTC,TRBJ2-7,-,TRBV2,-
CAIRTSGSHTGELFF,TGTGCCATCAGGACTAGCGGGAGCCACACCGGGGAGCTGTTTTTT,TRBJ2-2,TRBD2,TRBV10-3,-
CASSVGASGTDTQYF,TGTGCCAGCAGCGTAGGGGCTAGCGGCACAGATACGCAGTATTTT,TRBJ2-3,-,TRBV9,-
CASSLRGNTDTQYF,TGTGCCAGCAGTTTAAGAGGAAACACAGATACGCAGTATTTT,TRBJ2-3,-,TRBV27,-
CASSANGGGDQPQHF,TGTGCCAGCAGCGCCAATGGGGGGGGCGATCAGCCCCAGCATTTT,TRBJ1-5,-,TRBV7-2,-
CASSPTEDTQYF,TGTGCCAGCAGCCCTACGGAAGATACGCAGTATTTT,TRBJ2-3,-,TRBV14,-
CASHLGASFTAGYTF,TGTGCCAGCCATCTAGGGGCTTCCTTCACGGCGGGCTACACCTTC,TRBJ1-2,-,TRBV19,-
CASSNQGPLSGNTIYF,TGCGCCAGCAGCAACCAGGGACCCCTATCTGGAAACACCATATATTTT,TRBJ1-3,-,TRBV5-1,-
CASSRLGGEGRGEQYF,TGTGCCAGTAGTCGACTCGGCGGGGAGGGAAGAGGGGAGCAGTACTTC,TRBJ2-7,TRBD2,TRBV19,few
CASSRQGNTEAFF,TGTGCCAGCTCAAGACAGGGGAACACTGAAGCTTTCTTT,TRBJ1-1,TRBD1,TRBV18,many
CASIPTGSAGEQYF,TGTGCCAGCATCCCTACCGGGAGTGCAGGTGAGCAGTACTTC,TRBJ2-7,-,TRBV27,-
CASSQLTSYNEQFF,TGCGCCAGCAGCCAACTGACCTCCTACAATGAGCAGTTCTTC,TRBJ2-1,-,TRBV4-1,once
CASISLGGTGELFF,TGTGCCAGCATTTCACTAGGAGGCACCGGGGAGCTGTTTTTT,TRBJ2-2,-,TRBV27,few
CASSPFGRADSYEQYF,TGTGCCAGCAGCCCCTTTGGCAGGGCCGACTCCTACGAGCAGTACTTC,TRBJ2-7,-,TRBV9,once
CASSAPRGSPLHF,TGTGCCAGCAGTGCCCCAAGGGGTTCACCCCTCCACTTT,TRBJ1-6,-,TRBV25-1,-
CASSTRHAAYNEQFF,TGTGCCAGCAGCACCAGACACGCGGCGTACAATGAGCAGTTCTTC,TRBJ2-1,-,TRBV9,-